This is a list of T cell receptor beta chains from one sample in a study of blood T cell repertoires in COVID-19. Libraries were prepared by immunoSEQ multiplex PCR; TCRdb keeps only in-frame clonotypes and omits some of them. The sample records around 70,000 clones, around nine tenths being singletons. Specimen: peripheral blood. The origin of the receptors is a man between 60 and 70 years old with acute or convalescent COVID-19. CDR3s include the opening cysteine and the closing phenylalanine or tryptophan. D genes are given only for firm matches. Rows give clone size only sometimes, using once, few, many, or a class for an expanded clone.

TRBJ1-4 | . | TRBV30 | . | CAWTSGGWNEKLFF | TGTGCCTGGACCTCGGGGGGGTGGAATGAAAAACTGTTTTTT
TRBJ1-2 | once | TRBV12-3/TRBV12-4 | . | CASRGGLLGYTF | TGTGCCAGCAGGGGGGGGCTTTTAGGCTACACCTTC
TRBJ2-5 | . | TRBV14 | TRBD2 | CASSQRLAGAEETQYF | TGTGCCAGCAGCCAAAGACTAGCGGGGGCCGAAGAGACCCAGTACTTC
TRBJ2-7 | few | TRBV27 | TRBD2 | CASSHGGRPLYEQYF | TGTGCCAGCAGCCACGGGGGGAGACCTCTCTACGAGCAGTACTTC
TRBJ2-5 | once | TRBV7-9 | TRBD1 | CASSLVRGQTMTPETQYF | TGTGCCAGCAGCTTAGTTAGGGGACAGACTATGACCCCAGAGACCCAGTACTTC
TRBJ1-6 | . | TRBV5-6 | TRBD1 | CASSTGTGVGNSPLHF | TGTGCCAGCAGCACCGGGACAGGAGTGGGGAATTCACCCCTCCACTTT
TRBJ1-1 | . | TRBV19 | . | CASSISAGANTEAFF | TGTGCCAGTAGTATTAGTGCGGGGGCGAACACTGAAGCTTTCTTT
TRBJ1-1 | . | TRBV27 | . | CASSGTRNTEAFF | TGTGCCAGCAGCGGGACAAGGAACACTGAAGCTTTCTTT
TRBJ2-7 | . | TRBV4-2 | TRBD2 | CASSLTPPASGSLSYEQYF | TGTGCCAGCAGCCTAACCCCCCCGGCTAGCGGGAGCTTATCCTACGAGCAGTACTTC
TRBJ1-2 | . | TRBV5-4 | . | CASSLTENYGYTF | TGTGCCAGCAGCTTGACAGAGAACTATGGCTACACCTTC
TRBJ2-6 | . | TRBV5-8 | . | CASSRDFGSSGANVLTF | TGTGCCAGCAGCAGGGACTTCGGCAGCTCTGGGGCCAACGTCCTGACTTTC
TRBJ1-4 | . | TRBV28 | . | CASSYGGVAEKLFF | TGTGCCAGCAGTTACGGTGGAGTTGCTGAAAAACTGTTTTTT
TRBJ1-2 | . | TRBV30 | . | CAWSEGVYYGYTF | TGTGCCTGGAGTGAGGGGGTTTACTATGGCTACACCTTC
TRBJ2-3 | . | TRBV5-1 | TRBD2 | CASSLGGGLNTDTQYF | TGCGCCAGCAGCTTGGGCGGGGGGCTAAACACAGATACGCAGTATTTT
TRBJ2-1 | . | TRBV9 | TRBD1 | CASSVAGQGRSYNEQFF | TGTGCCAGCAGCGTAGCAGGACAGGGTAGGTCCTACAATGAGCAGTTCTTC
TRBJ2-2 | . | TRBV5-4 | . | CASSFGGLTGELFF | TGTGCCAGCAGCTTCGGCGGACTAACCGGGGAGCTGTTTTTT
TRBJ1-5 | . | TRBV30 | . | CAWSVRGGSNQPQHF | TGTGCCTGGAGTGTACGAGGGGGAAGCAATCAGCCCCAGCATTTT
TRBJ2-5 | . | TRBV5-1 | TRBD2 | CASSSGDGTRHQETQYF | TGCGCCAGCAGCTCTGGAGACGGGACTAGGCATCAAGAGACCCAGTACTTC